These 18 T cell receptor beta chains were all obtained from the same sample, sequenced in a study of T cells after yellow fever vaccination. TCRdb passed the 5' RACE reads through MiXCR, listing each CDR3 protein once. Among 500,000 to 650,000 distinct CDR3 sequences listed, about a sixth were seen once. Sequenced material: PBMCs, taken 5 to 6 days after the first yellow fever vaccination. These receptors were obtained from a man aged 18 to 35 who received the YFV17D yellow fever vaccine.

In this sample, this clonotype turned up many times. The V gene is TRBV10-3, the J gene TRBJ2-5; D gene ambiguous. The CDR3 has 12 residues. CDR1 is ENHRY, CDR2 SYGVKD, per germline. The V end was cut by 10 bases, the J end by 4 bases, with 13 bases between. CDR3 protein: CATEGEAETQYF. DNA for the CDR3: TGTGCCACCGAAGGTGAAGCAGAGACCCAGTACTTC.

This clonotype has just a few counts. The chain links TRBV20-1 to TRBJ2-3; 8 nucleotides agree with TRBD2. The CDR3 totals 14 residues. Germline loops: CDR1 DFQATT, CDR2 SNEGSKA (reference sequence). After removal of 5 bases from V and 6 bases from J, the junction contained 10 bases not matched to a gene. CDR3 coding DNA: TGCAGTGCTGGCGGCGGTAGCGGGGCTGATACGCAGTATTTT. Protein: CSAGGGSGADTQYF.

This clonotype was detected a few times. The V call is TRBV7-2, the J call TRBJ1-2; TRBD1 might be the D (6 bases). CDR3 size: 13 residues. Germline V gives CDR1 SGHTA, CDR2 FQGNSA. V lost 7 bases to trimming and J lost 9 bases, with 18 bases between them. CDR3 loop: CASTTTGSKSYTF. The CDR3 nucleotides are TGTGCCAGCACCACTACAGGGAGTAAGAGCTACACCTTC.

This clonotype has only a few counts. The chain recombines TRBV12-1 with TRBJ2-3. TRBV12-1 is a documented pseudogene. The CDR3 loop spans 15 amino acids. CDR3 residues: CASSFAPRSTDTQYF. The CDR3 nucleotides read TGTGCCAGCAGCTTTGCGCCCCGTTCCACAGATACGCAGTATTTT.

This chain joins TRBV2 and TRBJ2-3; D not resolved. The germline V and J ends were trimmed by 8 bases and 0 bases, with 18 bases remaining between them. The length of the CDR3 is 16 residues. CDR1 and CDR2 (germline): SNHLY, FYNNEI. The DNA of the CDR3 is TGTGCCAGCTGCGCTTTGGCCGTAACGAGCACAGATACGCAGTATTTT. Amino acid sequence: CASCALAVTSTDTQYF.

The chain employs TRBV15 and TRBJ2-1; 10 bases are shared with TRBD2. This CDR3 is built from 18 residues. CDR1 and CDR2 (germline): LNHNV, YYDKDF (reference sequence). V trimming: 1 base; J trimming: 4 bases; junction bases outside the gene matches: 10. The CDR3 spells CATSRVGASGGLYNEQFF. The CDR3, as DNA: TGTGCCACCAGCAGAGTGGGGGCTAGCGGGGGCCTTTACAATGAGCAGTTCTTC.

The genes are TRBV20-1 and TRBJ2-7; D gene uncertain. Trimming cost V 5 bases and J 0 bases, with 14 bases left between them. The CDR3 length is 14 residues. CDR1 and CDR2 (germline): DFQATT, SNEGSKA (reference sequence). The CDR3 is CSAPPGFASYEQYV. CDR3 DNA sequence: TGCAGTGCTCCACCCGGGTTCGCCTCCTACGAGCAGTACGTC.

The CDR3 here is CASSGTGGFIQPQHF. The CDR3 nucleotides read TGTGCCAGCAGTGGGACAGGGGGTTTTATTCAGCCCCAGCATTTT. This chain joins TRBV12-3 or TRBV12-4 and TRBJ1-5; 11 bases are a match to TRBD1. The CDR3 extends over 15 amino acids. With 5 bases clipped from V and 6 bases from J, the junction kept 6 bases outside the gene matches.

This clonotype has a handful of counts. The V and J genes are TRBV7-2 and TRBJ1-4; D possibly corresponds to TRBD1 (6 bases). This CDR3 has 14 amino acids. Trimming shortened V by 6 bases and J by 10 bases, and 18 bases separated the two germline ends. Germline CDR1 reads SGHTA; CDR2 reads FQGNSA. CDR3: CASRTDLQGRKLFF. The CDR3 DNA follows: TGTGCCAGCAGAACGGATTTGCAGGGGAGAAAACTGTTTTTT.

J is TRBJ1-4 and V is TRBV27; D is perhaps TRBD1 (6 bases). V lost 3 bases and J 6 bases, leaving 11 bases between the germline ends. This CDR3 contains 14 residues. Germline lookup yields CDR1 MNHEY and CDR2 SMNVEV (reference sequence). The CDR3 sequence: CASSLDRAHEKLFF. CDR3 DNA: TGTGCCAGCAGTTTGGACAGAGCCCATGAAAAACTGTTTTTT. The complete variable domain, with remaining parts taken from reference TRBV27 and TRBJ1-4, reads EAQVTQNPRYLITVTGKKLTVTCSQNMNHEYMSWYRQDPGLGLRQIYYSMNVEVTDKGDVPEGYKVSRKEKRNFPLILESPSPNQTSLYFCASSLDRAHEKLFFGSGTQLSVL.

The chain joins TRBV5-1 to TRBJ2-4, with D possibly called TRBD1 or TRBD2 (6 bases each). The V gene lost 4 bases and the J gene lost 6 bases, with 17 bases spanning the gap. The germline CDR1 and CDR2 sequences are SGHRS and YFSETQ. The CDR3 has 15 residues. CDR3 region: CASSPHREVGNIQYF. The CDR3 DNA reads TGCGCCAGCAGCCCCCACAGGGAGGTCGGAAACATTCAGTACTTC. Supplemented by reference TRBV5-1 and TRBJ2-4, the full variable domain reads KAGVTQTPRYLIKTRGQQVTLSCSPISGHRSVSWYQQTPGQGLQFLFEYFSETQRNKGNFPGRFSGRQFSNSRSEMNVSTLELGDSALYLCASSPHREVGNIQYFGAGTRLSVL.

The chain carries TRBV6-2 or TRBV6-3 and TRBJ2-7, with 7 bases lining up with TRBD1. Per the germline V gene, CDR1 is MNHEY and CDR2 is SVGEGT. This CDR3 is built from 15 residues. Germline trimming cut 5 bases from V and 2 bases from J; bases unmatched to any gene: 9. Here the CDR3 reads CASSMTGFGPYEQYF. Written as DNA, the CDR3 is TGTGCCAGCAGTATGACAGGGTTTGGCCCCTACGAGCAGTACTTC.

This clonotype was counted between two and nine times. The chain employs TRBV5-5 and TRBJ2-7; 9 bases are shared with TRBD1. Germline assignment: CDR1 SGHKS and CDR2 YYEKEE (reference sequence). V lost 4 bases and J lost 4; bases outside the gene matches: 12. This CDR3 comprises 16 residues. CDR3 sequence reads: CASSKRATGGRYEQYV. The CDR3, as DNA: TGTGCCAGCAGCAAAAGAGCAACAGGGGGCAGATACGAGCAGTACGTC.

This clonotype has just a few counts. The CDR3 here is CASRPPTSGDTNEQFF. The CDR3 nucleotides read TGTGCCAGCAGGCCCCCGACTAGCGGGGACACCAATGAGCAGTTCTTC. This sequence joins TRBV12-3 or TRBV12-4 and TRBJ2-1, with 11 nucleotides matching TRBD2. With V trimmed by 6 bases and J by 6 bases, 10 bases remained unmatched. The CDR3 loop spans 16 amino acids.

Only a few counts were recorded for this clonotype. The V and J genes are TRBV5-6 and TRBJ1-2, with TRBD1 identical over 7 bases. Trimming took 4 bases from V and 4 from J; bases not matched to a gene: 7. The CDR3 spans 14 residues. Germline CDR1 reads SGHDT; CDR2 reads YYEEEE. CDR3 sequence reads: CASSATGNGYGYTF. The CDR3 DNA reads TGTGCCAGCAGCGCGACAGGGAATGGCTATGGCTACACCTTC.

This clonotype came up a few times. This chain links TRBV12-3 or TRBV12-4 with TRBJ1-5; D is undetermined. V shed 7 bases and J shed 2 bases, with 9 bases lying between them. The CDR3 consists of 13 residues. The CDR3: CASTIDGNQPQHF. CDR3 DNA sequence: TGTGCCAGCACCATAGACGGCAATCAGCCCCAGCATTTT.

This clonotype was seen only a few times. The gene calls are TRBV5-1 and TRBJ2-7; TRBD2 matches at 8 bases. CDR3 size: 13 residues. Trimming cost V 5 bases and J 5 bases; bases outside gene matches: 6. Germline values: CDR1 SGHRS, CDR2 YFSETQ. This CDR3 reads CASSGQRGNEQYF. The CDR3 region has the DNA TGCGCCAGCAGTGGGCAGCGGGGGAACGAGCAGTACTTC.

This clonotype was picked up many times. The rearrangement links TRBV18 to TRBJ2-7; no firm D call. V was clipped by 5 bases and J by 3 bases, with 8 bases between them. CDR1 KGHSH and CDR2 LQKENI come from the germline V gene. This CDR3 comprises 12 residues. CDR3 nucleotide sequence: TGTGCCAGCTCAGTGAATGACTACGAGCAGTACGTC. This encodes CASSVNDYEQYV.